These T cell receptor beta chains were read from a single sample in a study of lymphopenia after photon versus proton radiotherapy. This table comes from immunoSEQ multiplex PCR, and its TCRdb copy is limited to in-frame clones, with some not included. The sample consists of some 30,000 clones, about nine tenths of them appearing once. The specimen comprised peripheral blood, sampled from a patient treated with photon-based radiotherapy. Receptors were obtained from a woman aged 50 to 65 with pancreatic cancer. The CDR3 runs from the conserved cysteine through the conserved F or W.

TRBV6-6,CASSLQGYEQYF
TRBV5-1,CASSSGTGNYEQYF
TRBV9,CASSVGGSTGETQYF
TRBV7-9,CASSLRTGEGDTQYF
TRBV6-5,CASRGTELTDTQYF
TRBV28,CASKSPRQGAINQPQHF
TRBV18,CASSPRGLADTQYF
TRBV15,CATSREAYSNQPQHF
TRBV19,CASSIAGADTQYF
TRBV7-2,CASSPKDRGGGTQYF
TRBV4-3,CASSQVIGASYEQYF
TRBV19,CASTSRQTLPSGANVLTF
TRBV6-6,CASRTGTGGEKLFF
TRBV7-2,CASSPQGLVNTEAFF
TRBV19,CASSIVPTDEKLFF
TRBV15,CATSKWQGNEKLFF
TRBV4-3,CASSQEGLAGVGGTDTQYF
TRBV19,CASSMPGLAGVGSYEQYF
TRBV7-8,CASSLSIQGNYNSPLHF
TRBV19,CASTLPGQGAHGYTF
TRBV6-5,CASSRHQSYEQYF
TRBV29-1,CSVCKDPRAKNIQYF